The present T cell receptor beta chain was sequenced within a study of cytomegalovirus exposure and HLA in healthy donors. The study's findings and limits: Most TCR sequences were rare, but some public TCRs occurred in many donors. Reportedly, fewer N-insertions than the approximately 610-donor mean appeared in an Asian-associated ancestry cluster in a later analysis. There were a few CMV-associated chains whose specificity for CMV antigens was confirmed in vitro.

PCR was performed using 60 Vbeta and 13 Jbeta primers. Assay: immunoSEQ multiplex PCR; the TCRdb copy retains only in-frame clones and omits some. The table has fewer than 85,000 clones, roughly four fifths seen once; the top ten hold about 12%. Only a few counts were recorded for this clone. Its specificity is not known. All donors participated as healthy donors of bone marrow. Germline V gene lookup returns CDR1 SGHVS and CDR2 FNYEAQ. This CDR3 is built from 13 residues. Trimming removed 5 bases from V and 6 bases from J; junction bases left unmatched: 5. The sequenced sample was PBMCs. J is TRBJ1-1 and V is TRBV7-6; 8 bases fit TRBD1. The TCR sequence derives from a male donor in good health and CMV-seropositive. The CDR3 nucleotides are TGTGCCAGCAGCCCGACAGGGGCTTCTGAAGCTTTCTTT. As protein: CASSPTGASEAFF.